These T cell receptor beta chains were read from a single sample in a study of blood T cell repertoires in COVID-19. Clones were sequenced by immunoSEQ multiplex PCR, and TCRdb holds only the in-frame ones, with some missing. The repertoire includes about 190,000 clones, roughly 80% of them detected once, and 3.2% sits in the top ten. The material sequenced was PBMCs or T cells enriched from blood (not recorded which). These receptors were collected from a woman in her thirties who had recovered from COVID-19. Each CDR3 is given with its conserved first and last residue. The listing skips clone size in some rows; elsewhere it reads once, few, many or a size class.

j_call | clone_size | v_call | cdr3_aa
TRBJ2-1 | - | TRBV18 | CASSPSSGRADYNEQFF
TRBJ1-6 | - | TRBV2 | CASSEAGQENSPLHF
TRBJ2-2 | - | TRBV5-6 | CASSSRRHGGRGTGELFF
TRBJ2-7 | - | TRBV7-2 | CASSFPQGKTYEQYF
TRBJ2-1 | - | TRBV24-1 | CATSEPQGSSYNEQFF
TRBJ1-2 | - | TRBV7-9 | CASSFAGGRGYTF
TRBJ2-1 | - | TRBV29-1 | CSVEPGGDYNEQFF
TRBJ2-3 | - | TRBV7-8 | CASSLGRTGSTDTQYF
TRBJ1-1 | few | TRBV29-1 | CSVEDLPGQGGDTEAFF
TRBJ1-2 | - | TRBV6-5 | CASSYRFPGGDGYTF
TRBJ2-7 | - | TRBV5-4 | CASIDRGGGEQYF
TRBJ1-5 | - | TRBV19 | CASSTAGGRGQPQHF
TRBJ2-1 | - | TRBV18 | CASSPWLVGNEQFF
TRBJ2-3 | few | TRBV2 | CASRLEREDPSPF
TRBJ1-1 | - | TRBV6-5 | CASRGWGGTEAFF
TRBJ1-6 | - | TRBV7-9 | CASSPRQGDNSPLHF
TRBJ1-2 | - | TRBV27 | CASSFFRAGKDYGYTF
TRBJ2-5 | - | TRBV19 | CASSRTSGAQETQYF
TRBJ2-7 | - | TRBV27 | CASSFARADYEQYF
TRBJ1-4 | once | TRBV5-4 | CASSSSRGQGEKLFF
TRBJ1-1 | - | TRBV5-1 | CASSHGAVNTEAFF
TRBJ1-2 | - | TRBV2 | CASSEESGKVEGYTF
TRBJ1-2 | - | TRBV11-2 | CASRHRVVDYGYTF
TRBJ1-1 | - | TRBV27 | CASSLLPRLGSTEAFF
TRBJ1-2 | - | TRBV29-1 | CSVARTGANYGYTF
TRBJ1-2 | - | TRBV11-2 | CASSQLTGTDGYTF
TRBJ1-2 | - | TRBV5-1 | CASSPGRGDYGYTF
TRBJ2-2 | few | TRBV4-1 | CASSQPLWRGAVGTGELFF
TRBJ1-4 | - | TRBV11-2 | CASSVPTGLDEKLFF
TRBJ2-2 | - | TRBV7-6 | CASSLTRAGVLGELFF
TRBJ2-2 | once | TRBV7-3 | CASSTVTGANTGELFF
TRBJ1-6 | - | TRBV2 | CATRGLPRGSPLHF
TRBJ2-2 | - | TRBV28 | CASSLTGAGELFF
TRBJ2-1 | - | TRBV9 | CASSVVGGSSYNEQFF
TRBJ1-1 | - | TRBV4-2 | CASSQLTQNTEAFF
TRBJ1-6 | - | TRBV7-9 | CASSSRATALSYNSPLHF
TRBJ1-1 | - | TRBV4-1 | CASSHPGLTEAFF
TRBJ2-7 | - | TRBV5-1 | CASSSGLAGEGGYF
TRBJ1-2 | - | TRBV6-5 | CASSYRPRDGYTF
TRBJ2-5 | - | TRBV5-1 | CASSLEASGRRKTQYF